These 16 T cell receptor beta chains were all obtained from the same sample, sequenced in a study of T-cell reconstitution after alpha-beta-depleted transplantation in children. The TCRbeta library incorporated unique molecular identifiers. TCRdb analysed the PCR reads with MiXCR anew, one entry per CDR3 protein. The sample lists 200,000 to 250,000 distinct CDR3 sequences, roughly 25% seen once, with more than 2% in the top ten. The sample consisted of PBMCs, taken before TCRalphabeta/CD19-depleted stem cell transplant. The receptors here all came from a girl aged 2-15 years with Fanconi anemia, due to receive a stem cell transplant.

This clonotype was recorded a few times. The chain joins TRBV5-5 to TRBJ2-1; 10 bases match TRBD2. Germline CDR1 is SGHKS and CDR2 is YYEKEE (reference sequence). This CDR3 region has 18 residues. Trimming took 2 bases from V and 4 from J; bases not matched to a gene: 12. The CDR3, as DNA: TGTGCCAGCAGCTTCCCCAGCGGGGGGGTTCAGTTGTACAATGAGCAGTTCTTC. Its translation is CASSFPSGGVQLYNEQFF.

There are many counts of this clonotype. The chain links TRBV7-8 to TRBJ1-1; 7 bases map to TRBD1. Germline V gene sequence: CDR1 SGHVS, CDR2 FQNEAQ. The CDR3 length is 13 residues. With V trimmed by 5 bases and J by 3 bases, 3 bases remained unmatched. CDR3 DNA: TGTGCCAGCAGCCGCGACAGGGACACTGAAGCTTTCTTT. Its translation: CASSRDRDTEAFF.

This clonotype was detected a few times. The V gene is TRBV28, the J gene TRBJ2-1, with D maybe TRBD2 (6 bases). The CDR3 loop spans 11 amino acids. The germline gives CDR1 MDHEN, CDR2 SYDVKM. Trimming cost V 6 bases and J 8 bases, with 8 bases left between them. The CDR3 DNA follows: TGTGCCAGCAGACGGGGGTATGAGCAGTTCTTC. Amino acid sequence: CASRRGYEQFF.

The J gene is TRBJ2-1, the V gene TRBV11-1, with 11 nucleotides matching TRBD2. V gave up 0 bases and J gave up 6 bases; unmatched junction bases: 1. CDR1 and CDR2 (germline): SGHAT, FQDESV (reference sequence). The CDR3 runs 15 residues. The DNA of the CDR3 is TGTGCCAGCAGCTTAGCCCTAGCGGGAGGCAATGAGCAGTTCTTC. Residues: CASSLALAGGNEQFF.

This clonotype was detected a few times. This sequence joins TRBV5-1 and TRBJ2-7, with a tentative D call TRBD1 (5 bases). Trimming removed 3 bases from V and 0 bases from J, with 10 bases in between. The CDR3 length is 14 residues. In germline, CDR1 is SGHRS, CDR2 YFSETQ. The CDR3 here is CASSSQGTSYEQYF. DNA for the CDR3: TGCGCCAGCAGCTCGCAGGGTACCTCCTACGAGCAGTACTTC.

This chain connects TRBV30 to TRBJ2-7; 7 bases are a match to TRBD1. With V trimmed by 4 bases and J by 0 bases, 12 bases remained unmatched. Germline V gene lookup returns CDR1 GTSNPN and CDR2 SVGIG (reference sequence). The CDR3 runs to 16 residues. The DNA for the CDR3 is TGTGCCTGGACCCGAAGGGACAGTCGACTCTCCTACGAGCAGTACTTC. Translated, it gives CAWTRRDSRLSYEQYF.

This clonotype came up many times. CDR3 protein: CASSFGPGQGRPGANVLTF. CDR3 bases: TGTGCCAGCAGCTTCGGACCGGGACAGGGGAGGCCTGGGGCCAACGTCCTGACTTTC. The chain couples TRBV7-2 to TRBJ2-6; 10 bases are a match to TRBD1. CDR1 and CDR2 (germline): SGHTA, FQGNSA. This CDR3 is 19 amino acids long. With V trimmed by 3 bases and J by 2 bases, 10 bases remained unmatched.

V gene TRBV2 combines with J gene TRBJ2-5; tentative D call: TRBD1 (5 bases). Germline CDR1 is SNHLY and CDR2 is FYNNEI. This CDR3 comprises 15 residues. The V gene lost 2 bases and the J gene lost 3 bases, with 13 bases spanning the gap. The CDR3 protein is CASSENRRTKETQYF. Written as DNA, the CDR3 is TGTGCCAGCAGTGAAAACAGGAGAACGAAAGAGACCCAGTACTTC.

This chain uses TRBV2 with TRBJ2-2; 9 bases are shared with TRBD2. With 3 bases clipped from V and 2 bases from J, the junction kept 4 bases outside the gene matches. From germline, CDR1 is SNHLY and CDR2 FYNNEI. The CDR3 has 16 residues. As DNA, the CDR3 is TGTGCCAGCAGTGATGGACTAGCGAAAAACACCGGGGAGCTGTTTTTT. This translates into CASSDGLAKNTGELFF.

This clonotype was seen once. V gene TRBV7-3 combines with J gene TRBJ2-7; 11 bases align to TRBD2. The length of the CDR3 is 14 residues. Per the germline V gene, CDR1 is SGHTA and CDR2 is FQGTGA. V trimming: 4 bases; J trimming: 5 bases; junction bases outside the gene matches: 4. For the CDR3, the DNA is TGTGCCAGCAGCTCGACTAGCGGGGCGAACGAGCAGTACTTC. Its translation: CASSSTSGANEQYF.

V gene TRBV20-1 combines with J gene TRBJ2-3; 9 nucleotides align to TRBD2. The CDR3 has 15 residues. The V and J ends lost 0 bases and 4 bases, in that order; junction bases with no gene match: 5. Germline V gene sequence: CDR1 DFQATT, CDR2 SNEGSKA (reference sequence). In nucleotides, the CDR3 is TGCAGTGCTAGAGATCCTAGCGGGACCTCAGATACGCAGTATTTT. Its protein is CSARDPSGTSDTQYF.

This clonotype has at least ten counts. The J gene is TRBJ2-3, the V gene TRBV20-1; 9 positions match TRBD2. Trimming took 3 bases from V and 1 from J; bases not matched to a gene: 2. Germline V CDR1 and CDR2: DFQATT, SNEGSKA (reference sequence). This CDR3 region has 14 residues. In nucleotides, the CDR3 is TGCAGTGCTAGTCGACTAGCGGGCACAGATACGCAGTATTTT. It yields the protein CSASRLAGTDTQYF.

This clonotype was counted only a few times. This chain links TRBV20-1 with TRBJ2-2; tentatively, D is TRBD1 (5 bases). V lost 3 bases and J lost 0, with 14 bases in between. This CDR3 contains 16 residues. CDR1 is DFQATT, CDR2 SNEGSKA, per germline (reference sequence). DNA for the CDR3: TGCAGTGCTAGGAAGCCACAGGTCACGAACACCGGGGAGCTGTTTTTT. Translated: CSARKPQVTNTGELFF.

This chain connects TRBV20-1 to TRBJ2-3; no clear D. The germline V gene encodes CDR1 DFQATT and CDR2 SNEGSKA (reference sequence). The ends were cut back, 6 bases at V and 1 base at J, with 8 bases in the middle. The CDR3 has 12 residues. As DNA, the CDR3 is TGCAGTGCGGAAGCAGGCACAGATACGCAGTATTTT. It encodes CSAEAGTDTQYF.

This chain uses TRBV29-1 with TRBJ1-3, with TRBD1 matching over 7 bases. With 5 bases clipped from V and 4 bases from J, the junction kept 17 bases outside the gene matches. The CDR3 sequence is 17 residues long. Germline loops: CDR1 SQVTM, CDR2 ANQGSEA. CDR3 in DNA: TGCAGCGTTCAACGCAGAGGGGACAGCACTCGGGGAAACACCATATATTTT. It encodes CSVQRRGDSTRGNTIYF.

This clonotype was counted only a few times. The chain has TRBV20-1 and TRBJ2-3; 8 nucleotides agree with TRBD2. CDR3 length: 19 residues. Germline lookup yields CDR1 DFQATT and CDR2 SNEGSKA (reference sequence). The junction had 20 bases not matched to a gene; V was cut back by 0 bases and J by 6 bases. CDR3 region: CSARETLPFERGLGDTQYF. The CDR3 bases are TGCAGTGCTAGAGAGACCCTTCCCTTCGAGCGGGGGCTGGGGGATACGCAGTATTTT.